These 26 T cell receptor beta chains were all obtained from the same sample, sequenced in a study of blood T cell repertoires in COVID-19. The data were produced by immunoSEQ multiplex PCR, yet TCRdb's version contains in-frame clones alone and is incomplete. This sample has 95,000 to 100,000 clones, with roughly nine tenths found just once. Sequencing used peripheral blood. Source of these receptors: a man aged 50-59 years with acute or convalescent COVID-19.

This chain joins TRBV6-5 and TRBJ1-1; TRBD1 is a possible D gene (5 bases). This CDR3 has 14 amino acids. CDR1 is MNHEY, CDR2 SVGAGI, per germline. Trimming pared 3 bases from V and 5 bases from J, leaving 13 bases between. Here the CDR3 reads CASSYWGEGTEAFF. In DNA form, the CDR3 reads TGTGCCAGCAGTTATTGGGGGGAAGGGACTGAAGCTTTCTTT.

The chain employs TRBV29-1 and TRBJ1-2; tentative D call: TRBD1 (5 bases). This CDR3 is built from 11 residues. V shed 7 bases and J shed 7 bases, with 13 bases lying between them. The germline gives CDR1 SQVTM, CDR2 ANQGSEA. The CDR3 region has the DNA TGCAGCGCCCAGGGATTGGTTGGCTACACCTTC. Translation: CSAQGLVGYTF.

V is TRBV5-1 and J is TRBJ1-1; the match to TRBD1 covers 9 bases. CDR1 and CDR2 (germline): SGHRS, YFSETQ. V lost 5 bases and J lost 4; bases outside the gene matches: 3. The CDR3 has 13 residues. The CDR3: CASRPTGGTEAFF. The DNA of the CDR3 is TGCGCCAGCAGGCCGACAGGGGGCACTGAAGCTTTCTTT.

CDR3 loop: CATSDSGTGGMNEQFF. The CDR3 DNA reads TGTGCCACCAGTGACTCCGGGACAGGGGGCATGAATGAGCAGTTCTTC. The chain has TRBV24-1 and TRBJ2-1; 12 nucleotides agree with TRBD1. CDR3 length equals 16 residues. Trimming cost V 4 bases and J 7 bases; bases outside gene matches: 7. Per the germline V gene, CDR1 is KGHDR and CDR2 is SFDVKD.

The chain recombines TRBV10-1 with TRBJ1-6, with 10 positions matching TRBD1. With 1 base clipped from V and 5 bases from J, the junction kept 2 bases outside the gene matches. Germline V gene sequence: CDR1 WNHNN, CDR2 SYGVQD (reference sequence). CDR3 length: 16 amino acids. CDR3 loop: CASSEWGTGDNSPLHF. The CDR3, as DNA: TGCGCCAGCAGTGAGTGGGGGACAGGGGATAATTCACCCCTCCACTTT.

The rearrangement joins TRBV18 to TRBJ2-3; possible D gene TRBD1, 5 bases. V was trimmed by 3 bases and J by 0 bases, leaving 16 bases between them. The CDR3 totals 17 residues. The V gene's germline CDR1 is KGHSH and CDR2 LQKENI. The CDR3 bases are TGTGCCAGCTCACCCGTTGGCCGCAGGGCGAGCACAGATACGCAGTATTTT. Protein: CASSPVGRRASTDTQYF.

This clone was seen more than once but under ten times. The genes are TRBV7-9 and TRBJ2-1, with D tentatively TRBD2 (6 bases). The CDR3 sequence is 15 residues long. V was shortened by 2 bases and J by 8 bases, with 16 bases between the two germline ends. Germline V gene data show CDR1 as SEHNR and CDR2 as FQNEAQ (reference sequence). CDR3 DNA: TGTGCCAGCAGCTTAAACCTAGCGCTGCCCGATGAGCAGTTCTTC. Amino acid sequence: CASSLNLALPDEQFF.

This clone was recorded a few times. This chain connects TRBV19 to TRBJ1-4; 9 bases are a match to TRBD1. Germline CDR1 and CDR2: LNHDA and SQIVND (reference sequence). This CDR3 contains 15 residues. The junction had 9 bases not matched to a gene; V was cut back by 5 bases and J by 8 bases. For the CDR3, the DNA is TGTGCCAGTAGTTCGCCAGGGACAGGGCGCGAAAAACTGTTTTTT. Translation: CASSSPGTGREKLFF.

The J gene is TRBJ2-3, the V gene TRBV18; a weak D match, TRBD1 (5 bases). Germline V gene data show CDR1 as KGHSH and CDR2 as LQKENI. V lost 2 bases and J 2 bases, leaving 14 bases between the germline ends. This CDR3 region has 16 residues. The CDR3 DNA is TGTGCCAGCTCACCAACCTTGGGGCCTCTCACAGATACGCAGTATTTT. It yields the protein CASSPTLGPLTDTQYF.

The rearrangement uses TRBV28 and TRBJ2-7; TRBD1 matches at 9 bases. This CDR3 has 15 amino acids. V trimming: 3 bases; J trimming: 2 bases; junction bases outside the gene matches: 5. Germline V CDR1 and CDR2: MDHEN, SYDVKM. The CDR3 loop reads CASSLGGQGPYEQYF. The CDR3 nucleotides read TGTGCCAGCAGTTTGGGGGGACAGGGCCCCTACGAGCAGTACTTC.

The CDR3 DNA sequence: TGTGCCAGCAGTAAGACAACTGTTAACTATGGCTACACCTTC. It codes for CASSKTTVNYGYTF. This chain uses TRBV2 with TRBJ1-2, with D hard to call. Germline V gene data show CDR1 as SNHLY and CDR2 as FYNNEI. With 5 bases removed from V and 1 base from J, the gap between germline ends came to 11 bases. The CDR3 extends over 14 amino acids.

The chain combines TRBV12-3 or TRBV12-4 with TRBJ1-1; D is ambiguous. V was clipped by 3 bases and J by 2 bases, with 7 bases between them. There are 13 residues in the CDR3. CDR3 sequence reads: CASSFLLNTEAFF. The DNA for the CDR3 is TGTGCCAGCAGTTTTTTATTAAACACTGAAGCTTTCTTT.

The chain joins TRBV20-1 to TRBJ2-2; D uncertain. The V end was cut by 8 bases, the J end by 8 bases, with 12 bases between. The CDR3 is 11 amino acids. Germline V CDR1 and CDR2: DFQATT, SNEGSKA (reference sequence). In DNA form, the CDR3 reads TGCAGTCCTTCAGGCGAGGGGGAGCTGTTTTTT. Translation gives CSPSGEGELFF.

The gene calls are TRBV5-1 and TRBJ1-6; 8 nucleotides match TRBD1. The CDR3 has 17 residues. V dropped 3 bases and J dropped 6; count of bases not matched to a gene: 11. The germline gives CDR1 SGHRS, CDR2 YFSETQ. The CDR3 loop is CASSSGGTGSSNSPLHF. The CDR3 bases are TGCGCCAGCAGCTCCGGCGGGACAGGATCGTCTAATTCACCCCTCCACTTT.

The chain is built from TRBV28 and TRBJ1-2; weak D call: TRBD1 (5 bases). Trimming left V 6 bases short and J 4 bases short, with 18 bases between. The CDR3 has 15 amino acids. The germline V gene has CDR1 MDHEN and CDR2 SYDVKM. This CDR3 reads CASSYPRRGFYGYTF. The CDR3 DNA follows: TGTGCCAGCAGCTACCCCCGGCGGGGCTTCTATGGCTACACCTTC.

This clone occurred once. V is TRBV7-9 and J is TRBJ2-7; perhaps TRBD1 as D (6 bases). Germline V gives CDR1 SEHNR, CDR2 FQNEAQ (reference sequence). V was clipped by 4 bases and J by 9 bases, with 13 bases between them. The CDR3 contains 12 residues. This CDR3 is CASSSRQVRQYF. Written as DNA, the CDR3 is TGTGCCAGCAGCTCCCGACAGGTTCGGCAGTACTTC. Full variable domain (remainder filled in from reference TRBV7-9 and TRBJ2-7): DTGVSQNPRHKITKRGQNVTFRCDPISEHNRLYWYRQTLGQGPEFLTYFQNEAQLEKSRLLSDRFSAERPKGSFSTLEIQRTEQGDSAMYLCASSSRQVRQYFGPGTRLTVT.

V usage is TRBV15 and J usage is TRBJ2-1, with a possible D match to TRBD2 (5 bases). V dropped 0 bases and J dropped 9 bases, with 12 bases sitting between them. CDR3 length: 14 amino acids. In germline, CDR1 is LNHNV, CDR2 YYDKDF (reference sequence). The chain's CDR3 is CATSRDLAAGEQFF. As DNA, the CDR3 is TGTGCCACCAGCAGAGATCTTGCGGCGGGTGAGCAGTTCTTC.

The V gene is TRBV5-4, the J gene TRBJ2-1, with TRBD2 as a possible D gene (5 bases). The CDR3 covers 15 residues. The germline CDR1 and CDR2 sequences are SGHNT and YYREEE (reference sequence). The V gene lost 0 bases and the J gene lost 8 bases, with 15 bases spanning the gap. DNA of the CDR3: TGTGCCAGCAGCTTGGAACTCACCGGGATCGATGAGCAGTTCTTC. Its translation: CASSLELTGIDEQFF.

As DNA, the CDR3 is TGCGCCAGCAGATCGGACAGGGCAACCACTGAAGCTTTCTTT. Its translation: CASRSDRATTEAFF. The V and J genes are TRBV5-1 and TRBJ1-1; 8 nucleotides agree with TRBD1. This CDR3 comprises 14 residues. Germline loops: CDR1 SGHRS, CDR2 YFSETQ. J lost 4 bases, V lost 5 bases, and 7 bases had no gene match.

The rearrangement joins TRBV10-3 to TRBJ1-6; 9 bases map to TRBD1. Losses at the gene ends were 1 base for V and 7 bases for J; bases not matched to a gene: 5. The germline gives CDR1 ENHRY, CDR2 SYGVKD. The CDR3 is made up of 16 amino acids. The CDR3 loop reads CAISEYGGQGNSPLHF. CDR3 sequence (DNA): TGTGCCATCAGTGAGTACGGGGGACAGGGAAATTCACCCCTCCACTTT.

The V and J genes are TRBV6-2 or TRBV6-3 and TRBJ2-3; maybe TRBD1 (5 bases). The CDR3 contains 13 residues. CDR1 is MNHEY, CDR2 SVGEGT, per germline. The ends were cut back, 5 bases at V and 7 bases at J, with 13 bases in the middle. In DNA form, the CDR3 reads TGTGCCAGCAGTCCGCCGACAGACCATACGCAGTATTTT. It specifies CASSPPTDHTQYF.

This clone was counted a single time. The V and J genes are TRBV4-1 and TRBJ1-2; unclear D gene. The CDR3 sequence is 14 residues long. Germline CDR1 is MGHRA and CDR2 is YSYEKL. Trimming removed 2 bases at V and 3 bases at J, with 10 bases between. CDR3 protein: CASSQTPTDYGYTF. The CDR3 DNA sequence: TGCGCCAGCAGCCAAACTCCCACCGACTATGGCTACACCTTC.

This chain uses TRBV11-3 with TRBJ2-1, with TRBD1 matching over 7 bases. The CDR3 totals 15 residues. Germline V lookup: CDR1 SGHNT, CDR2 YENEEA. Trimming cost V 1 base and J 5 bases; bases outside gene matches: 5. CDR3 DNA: TGTGCCAGCAGCTTAGGAAGGGGGCAACACAATGAGCAGTTCTTC. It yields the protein CASSLGRGQHNEQFF.

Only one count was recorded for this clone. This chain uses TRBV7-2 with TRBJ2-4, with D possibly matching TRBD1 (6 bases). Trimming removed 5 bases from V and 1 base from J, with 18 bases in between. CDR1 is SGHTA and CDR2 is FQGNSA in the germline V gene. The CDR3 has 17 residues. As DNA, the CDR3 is TGTGCCAGCAGCGGGGGCCCAGCCGAGGGGGCCAAAAACATTCAGTACTTC. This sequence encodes CASSGGPAEGAKNIQYF.

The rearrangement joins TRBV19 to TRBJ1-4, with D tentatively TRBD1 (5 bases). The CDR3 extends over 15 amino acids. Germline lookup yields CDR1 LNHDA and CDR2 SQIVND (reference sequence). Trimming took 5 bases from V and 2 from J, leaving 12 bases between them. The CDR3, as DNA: TGTGCCAGTAGTCACCAAGCAGGGACTAATGAAAAACTGTTTTTT. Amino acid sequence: CASSHQAGTNEKLFF.

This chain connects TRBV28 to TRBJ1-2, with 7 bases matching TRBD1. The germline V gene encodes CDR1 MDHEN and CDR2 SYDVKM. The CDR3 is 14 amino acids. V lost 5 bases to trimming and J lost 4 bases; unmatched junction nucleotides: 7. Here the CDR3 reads CASSLPGTAYGYTF. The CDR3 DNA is TGTGCCAGCAGTCTCCCAGGGACAGCCTATGGCTACACCTTC.